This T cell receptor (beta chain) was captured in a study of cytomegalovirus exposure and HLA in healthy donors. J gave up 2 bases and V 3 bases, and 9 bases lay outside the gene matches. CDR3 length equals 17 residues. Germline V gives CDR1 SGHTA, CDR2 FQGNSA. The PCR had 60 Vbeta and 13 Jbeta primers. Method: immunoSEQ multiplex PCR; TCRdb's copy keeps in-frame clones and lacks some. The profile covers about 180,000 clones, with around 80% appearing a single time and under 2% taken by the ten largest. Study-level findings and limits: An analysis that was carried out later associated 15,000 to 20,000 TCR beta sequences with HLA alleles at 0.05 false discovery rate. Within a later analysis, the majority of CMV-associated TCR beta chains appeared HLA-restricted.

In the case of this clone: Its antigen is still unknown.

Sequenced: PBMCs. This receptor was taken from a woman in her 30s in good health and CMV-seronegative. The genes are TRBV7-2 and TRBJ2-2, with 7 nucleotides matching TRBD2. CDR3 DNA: TGTGCCAGCAGCTTGCCTCGACTAGCTCTTAACACCGGGGAGCTGTTTTTT. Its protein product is CASSLPRLALNTGELFF.